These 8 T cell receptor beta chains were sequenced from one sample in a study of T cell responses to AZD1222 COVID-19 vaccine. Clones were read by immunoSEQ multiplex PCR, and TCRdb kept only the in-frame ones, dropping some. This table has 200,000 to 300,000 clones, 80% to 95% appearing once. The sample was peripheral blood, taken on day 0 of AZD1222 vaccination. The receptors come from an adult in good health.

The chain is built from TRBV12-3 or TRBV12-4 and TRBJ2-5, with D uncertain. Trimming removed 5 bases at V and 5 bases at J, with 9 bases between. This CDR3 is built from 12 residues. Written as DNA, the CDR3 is TGTGCCAGCAGTCCTAGTGGGGAGACCCAGTACTTC. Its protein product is CASSPSGETQYF.

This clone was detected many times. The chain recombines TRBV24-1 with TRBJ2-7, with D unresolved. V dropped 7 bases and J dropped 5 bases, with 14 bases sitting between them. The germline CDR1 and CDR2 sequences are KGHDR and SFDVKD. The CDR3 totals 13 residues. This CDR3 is CATSGPLRHEQYF. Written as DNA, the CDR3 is TGTGCCACCAGCGGGCCCCTGCGTCACGAGCAGTACTTC.

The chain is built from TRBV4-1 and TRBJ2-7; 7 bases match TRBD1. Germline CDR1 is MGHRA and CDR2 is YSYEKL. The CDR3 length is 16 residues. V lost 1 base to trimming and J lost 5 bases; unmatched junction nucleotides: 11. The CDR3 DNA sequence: TGCGCCAGCAGCCAAGTCTCAATCACAGGGGTCGACGAGCAGTACTTC. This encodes CASSQVSITGVDEQYF.

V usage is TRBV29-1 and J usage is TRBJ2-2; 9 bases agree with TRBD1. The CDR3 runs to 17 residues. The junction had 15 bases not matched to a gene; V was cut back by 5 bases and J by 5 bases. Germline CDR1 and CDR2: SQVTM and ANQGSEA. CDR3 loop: CSVQFLLWTGVTGELFF. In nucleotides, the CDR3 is TGCAGCGTTCAATTCCTTCTCTGGACAGGGGTGACCGGGGAGCTGTTTTTT.

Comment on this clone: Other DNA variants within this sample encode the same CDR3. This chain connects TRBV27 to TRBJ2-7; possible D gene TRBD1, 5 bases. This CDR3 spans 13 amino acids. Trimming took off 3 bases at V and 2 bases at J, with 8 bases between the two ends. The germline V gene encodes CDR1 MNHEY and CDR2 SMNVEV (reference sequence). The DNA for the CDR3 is TGTGCCAGCAGTTTCCAGGGCCCCTACGAGCAGTACTTC. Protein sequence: CASSFQGPYEQYF.

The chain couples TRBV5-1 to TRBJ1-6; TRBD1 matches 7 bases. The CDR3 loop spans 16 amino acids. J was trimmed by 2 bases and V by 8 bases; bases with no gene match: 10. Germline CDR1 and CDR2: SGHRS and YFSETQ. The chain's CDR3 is CARDSGTVPYNSPLHF. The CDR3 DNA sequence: TGCGCCAGAGACTCGGGGACAGTTCCCTATAATTCACCCCTCCACTTT.

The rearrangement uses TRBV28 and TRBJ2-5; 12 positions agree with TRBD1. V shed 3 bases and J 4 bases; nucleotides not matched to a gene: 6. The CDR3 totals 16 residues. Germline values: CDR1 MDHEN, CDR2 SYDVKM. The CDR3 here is CASSFRRDRGLETQYF. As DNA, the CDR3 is TGTGCCAGCAGTTTCCGCCGGGACAGGGGGCTAGAGACCCAGTACTTC. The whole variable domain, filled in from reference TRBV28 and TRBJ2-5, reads DVKVTQSSRYLVKRTGEKVFLECVQDMDHENMFWYRQDPGLGLRLIYFSYDVKMKEKGDIPEGYSVSREKKERFSLILESASTNQTSMYLCASSFRRDRGLETQYFGPGTRLLVL.

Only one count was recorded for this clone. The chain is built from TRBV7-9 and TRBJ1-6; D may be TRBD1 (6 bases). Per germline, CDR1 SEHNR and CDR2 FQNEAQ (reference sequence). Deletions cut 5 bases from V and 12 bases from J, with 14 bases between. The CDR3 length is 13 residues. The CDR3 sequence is CASSRGGVGPLHF. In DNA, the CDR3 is TGTGCCAGCAGCAGGGGGGGGGTTGGACCCCTCCACTTT.